The 9 T cell receptor beta chains below come from one sample, sequenced in a study of blood T cell repertoires in COVID-19. TCRdb keeps only in-frame clones here, not all; method: immunoSEQ multiplex PCR. Here the sample spans under 200,000 clones, roughly 85% being singletons. Sequencing was done on a sample of peripheral blood. Source of these receptors: an elderly woman with acute or convalescent COVID-19.

The rearrangement uses TRBV11-2 and TRBJ2-7, with D perhaps matching TRBD2 (6 bases). The V gene lost 0 bases and the J gene lost 2 bases, with 14 bases spanning the gap. This CDR3 contains 16 residues. Germline V CDR1 and CDR2: SGHAT, FQNNGV. CDR3 nucleotides: TGTGCCAGCAGCTTAGATCTGGGACTTTTGCCCTACGAGCAGTACTTC. Protein product: CASSLDLGLLPYEQYF.

The V and J genes are TRBV21-1 and TRBJ2-2; TRBD1 is the table's D call, not checked against the DNA. TRBV21-1 is designated a pseudogene. The CDR3 has 16 residues. The CDR3 spells CASRGRNRINTGELFF. The CDR3 nucleotides read TGTGCCAGCAGAGGAAGGAACAGAATCAACACCGGGGAGCTGTTTTTT.

This clone turned up a few times. V usage is TRBV27 and J usage is TRBJ2-7; 8 bases fit TRBD2. V dropped 5 bases and J dropped 3; count of bases not matched to a gene: 6. From germline, CDR1 is MNHEY and CDR2 SMNVEV (reference sequence). The CDR3 has 14 residues. Here the CDR3 DNA reads TGTGCCAGCAGTACCCGACGGGAGGGCTACGAGCAGTACTTC. The encoded protein is CASSTRREGYEQYF.

The chain uses TRBV2 and TRBJ1-1; D not certain. Germline values: CDR1 SNHLY, CDR2 FYNNEI. CDR3 length equals 11 residues. V lost 7 bases to trimming and J lost 3 bases, with 6 bases between them. The DNA for the CDR3 is TGTGCCAGCAAGCTTGACACTGAAGCTTTCTTT. Its protein product is CASKLDTEAFF.

This clone appeared a single time. The chain carries TRBV7-2 and TRBJ2-3; 8 nucleotides align to TRBD2. V lost 3 bases, J lost 2 bases, and 7 bases stayed unmatched. CDR3 size: 16 residues. Germline CDR1 is SGHTA and CDR2 is FQGNSA. The CDR3 protein is CASSFGRGRYTDTQYF. The CDR3 bases are TGTGCCAGCAGCTTCGGGAGGGGTCGGTACACAGATACGCAGTATTTT.

The CDR3 region has the DNA TGTGCCAGTAGTATAGTAGGGGCGCAGTACACAGATACGCAGTATTTT. It yields the protein CASSIVGAQYTDTQYF. This chain joins TRBV19 and TRBJ2-3; the D gene is possibly TRBD1 (5 bases). Germline V gene sequence: CDR1 LNHDA, CDR2 SQIVND (reference sequence). CDR3 length equals 16 residues. The ends were cut back, 1 base at V and 2 bases at J, with 13 bases in the middle.

In its sample, this clone was seen once. V usage is TRBV5-8 and J usage is TRBJ1-2; D call uncertain. This CDR3 comprises 16 residues. Trimming stripped 6 bases from V and 1 base from J, with 19 bases between. Per the germline V gene, CDR1 is SGHTS and CDR2 is YDEGEE. CDR3 DNA sequence: TGTGCCAGCACGACCCATCAGGTGTGGTATAACTATGGCTACACCTTC. Its translation is CASTTHQVWYNYGYTF.

CDR3 region: CATSAPPGRRFKETQYF. The CDR3 DNA reads as TGTGCCACCAGTGCCCCGCCAGGGCGCCGTTTTAAAGAGACCCAGTACTTC. The J gene is TRBJ2-5, the V gene TRBV24-1; tentatively, D is TRBD1 (5 bases). Trimming stripped 5 bases from V and 3 bases from J, with 21 bases between. The germline gives CDR1 KGHDR, CDR2 SFDVKD. The length of the CDR3 is 17 residues.

CDR3 nucleotides: TGTGCCAGCAGCGTAGAGGCCCCAGGGGAGCAGTTCTTC. Encoded protein: CASSVEAPGEQFF. The chain recombines TRBV9 with TRBJ2-1; D perhaps matches TRBD1 (5 bases). The CDR3 spans 13 residues. Trimming left V 0 bases short and J 10 bases short, with 11 bases between. CDR1 is SGDLS, CDR2 YYNGEE, per germline. Complete variable domain (other parts from reference TRBV9 and TRBJ2-1): DSGVTQTPKHLITATGQRVTLRCSPRSGDLSVYWYQQSLDQGLQFLIQYYNGEERAKGNILERFSAQQFPDLHSELNLSSLELGDSALYFCASSVEAPGEQFFGPGTRLTVL.